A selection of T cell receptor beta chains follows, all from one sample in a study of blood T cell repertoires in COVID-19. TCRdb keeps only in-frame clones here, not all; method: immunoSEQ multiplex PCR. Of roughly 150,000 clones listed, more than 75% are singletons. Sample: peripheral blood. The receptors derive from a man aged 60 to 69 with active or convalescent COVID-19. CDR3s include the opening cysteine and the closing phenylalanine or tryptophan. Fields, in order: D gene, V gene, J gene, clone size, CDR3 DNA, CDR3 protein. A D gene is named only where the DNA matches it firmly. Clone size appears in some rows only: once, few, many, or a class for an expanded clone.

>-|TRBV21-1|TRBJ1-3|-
TGTGCCAGCAGCAAAGCGGGACAGGACTCTGGAAACACCATATATTTT
CASSKAGQDSGNTIYF
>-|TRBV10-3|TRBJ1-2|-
TGTGCCATCAGTGACAGGCCAGCTAACTATGGCTACACCTTC
CAISDRPANYGYTF
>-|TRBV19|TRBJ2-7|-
TGTGCCAGTAGCCTAGGGGGCGGAGGGGCCTACGAGCAGTACTTC
CASSLGGGGAYEQYF
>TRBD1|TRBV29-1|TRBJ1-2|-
TGCAGCGCGGTAGTCCAGGGGGCAGGCTATGGCTACACCTTC
CSAVVQGAGYGYTF
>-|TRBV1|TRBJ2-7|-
TGCACCAGCAGCCAAAGGGGGACTAGCGGGAGTCAGGGCGACGAGCAGTACTTC
CTSSQRGTSGSQGDEQYF
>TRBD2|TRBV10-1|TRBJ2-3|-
TGCGCCAGCCAGCCGGGACTAGCCGCGAGAGATACGCAGTATTTT
CASQPGLAARDTQYF
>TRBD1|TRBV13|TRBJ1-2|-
TGTGCCAGCAGCCCACCTCAATGGGGACAGGGAGGTGGCTACACCTTC
CASSPPQWGQGGGYTF
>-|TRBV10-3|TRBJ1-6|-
TGTGCCATCAGTGAGTCGAGATTCGGGGTCTCACCCCTCCACTTT
CAISESRFGVSPLHF
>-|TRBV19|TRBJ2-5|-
TGTGCCAGTAGTATCTCCCGGACCCAGTACTTC
CASSISRTQYF
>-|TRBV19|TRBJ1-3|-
TGTGCCAGTAGTATACAGGGGCAGTTGAACACCATATATTTT
CASSIQGQLNTIYF
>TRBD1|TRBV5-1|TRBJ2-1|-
TGCGCCAGCAGCACGGACAGGGGCTACTACAATGAGCAGTTCTTC
CASSTDRGYYNEQFF
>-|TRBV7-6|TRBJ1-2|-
TGTGCCAGCAGCTCCCAGACGGGAAGAGATGGCTACACCTTC
CASSSQTGRDGYTF
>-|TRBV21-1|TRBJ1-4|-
TGTGCCAGCAGCAAAAGGGGGGGTCAAAATGAAAAACTGTTTTTT
CASSKRGGQNEKLFF
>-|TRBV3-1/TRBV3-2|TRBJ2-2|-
TGTGCCAGCAGTCCCCGAAGTACAGGGTTGGCCGGGGAGCTGTTTTTT
CASSPRSTGLAGELFF
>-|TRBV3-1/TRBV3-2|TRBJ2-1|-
TGTGCCAGCAGCCAAGCTAATGAGCAGTTCTTC
CASSQANEQFF
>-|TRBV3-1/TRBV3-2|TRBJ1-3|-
TGTGCCAGCAGCCAAGATTTAAACTCTGGAAACACCATATATTTT
CASSQDLNSGNTIYF
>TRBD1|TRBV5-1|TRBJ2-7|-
TGCGCCAGCAGCTTCGGACAGGGGCTGGAGGAGCAGTACTTC
CASSFGQGLEEQYF
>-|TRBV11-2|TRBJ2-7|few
TGTGCCAGCAGCTTGGACTTCTACGAGCAGTACTTC
CASSLDFYEQYF
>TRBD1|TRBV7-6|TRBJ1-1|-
TGTGCCAGCAGCTTACTCGGGACAGGGGTTAACACTGAAGCTTTCTTT
CASSLLGTGVNTEAFF
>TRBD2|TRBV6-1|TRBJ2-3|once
TGTGCCAGCAGTGATACCGGGACTAGCGGGAGTAGAACAGATACGCAGTATTTT
CASSDTGTSGSRTDTQYF
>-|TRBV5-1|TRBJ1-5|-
TGCGCCAGCAGCTTGTATAGCAATCAGCCCCAGCATTTT
CASSLYSNQPQHF
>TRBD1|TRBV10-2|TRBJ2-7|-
TGCGCCAGCAGGCCCGGGACAGGGGGCACCTACGAGCAGTACTTC
CASRPGTGGTYEQYF
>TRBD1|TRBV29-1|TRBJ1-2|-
TGCAGCGTTGTGGGGGGACAGTACTATGGCTACACCTTC
CSVVGGQYYGYTF
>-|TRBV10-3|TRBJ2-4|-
TGTGCCATCAGTGAGTCTGGAGGCCAAGGTACCAAAAACATTCAGTACTTC
CAISESGGQGTKNIQYF
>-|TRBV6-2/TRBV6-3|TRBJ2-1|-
TGTGCCAGCAGTTACTCGGGTGGGAGTGGTTCGAATGAGCAGTTCTTC
CASSYSGGSGSNEQFF
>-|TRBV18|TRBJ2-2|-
TGTGCCAGCTCACCTTTCGGGTCAGCGAACACCGGGGAGCTGTTTTTT
CASSPFGSANTGELFF
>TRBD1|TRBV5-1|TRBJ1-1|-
TGCGCCAGCACCCCTACAGGGGGGAATCTTGAAGCTTTCTTT
CASTPTGGNLEAFF
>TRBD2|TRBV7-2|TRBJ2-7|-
TGTGCCAGCAGCTTCCGACTAGCGGGGTCCTACGAGCAGTACTTC
CASSFRLAGSYEQYF
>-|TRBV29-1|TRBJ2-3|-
TGCAGCGTTGAAGCGGGCGGACAAAATACGCAGTATTTT
CSVEAGGQNTQYF
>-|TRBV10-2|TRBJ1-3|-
TGCGCCAGCAGTGAGCAGGGCCCCTCTGGAAACACCATATATTTT
CASSEQGPSGNTIYF
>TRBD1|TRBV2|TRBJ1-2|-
TGTGCCAGCAGTATAGACAGGGGGCAAGAGGGCTACACCTTC
CASSIDRGQEGYTF
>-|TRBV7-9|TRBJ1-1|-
TGTGCCAGCAGCCCGGCGGGGTTCACTGAAGCTTTCTTT
CASSPAGFTEAFF
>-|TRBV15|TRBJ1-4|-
TGTGCCACCAGCAGAGTTGAGGAAGGGGTGGGGGAAAAACTGTTTTTT
CATSRVEEGVGEKLFF
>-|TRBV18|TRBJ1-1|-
TGTGCCAGCTCACCACCGGGCACGGGGGCTTTCTTT
CASSPPGTGAFF
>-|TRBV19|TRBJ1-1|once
TGTGCCAGTAGTCCCAGGAACACTGAAGCTTTCTTT
CASSPRNTEAFF
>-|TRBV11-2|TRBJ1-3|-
TGTGCCAGCAGCCAAGGGCGGGAATTAAACTCTGGAAACACCATATATTTT
CASSQGRELNSGNTIYF
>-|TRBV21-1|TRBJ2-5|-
TGTGCCAGCAGCAAAGTATTCGGGGAGACCCAGTACTTC
CASSKVFGETQYF
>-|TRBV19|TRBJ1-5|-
TGTGCCACAGAACCCCCCTCAGGGGGCAATCAGCCCCAGCATTTT
CATEPPSGGNQPQHF
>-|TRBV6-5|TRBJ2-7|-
TGTGCCAGCAGCAGGGGATCCCACTACGAGCAGTACTTC
CASSRGSHYEQYF
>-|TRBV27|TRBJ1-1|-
TGTGCCAGCAGTTTATGGGGCCAGGGCTCGAACACTGAAGCTTTCTTT
CASSLWGQGSNTEAFF
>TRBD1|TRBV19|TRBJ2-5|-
TGTGCCAGTAGTACCCGACAGGGGTACCAAGAGACCCAGTACTTC
CASSTRQGYQETQYF
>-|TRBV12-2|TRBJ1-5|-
TGTGCAAGTCGCTTAGAGGGGTTACAGCCCCAGCATTTT
CASRLEGLQPQHF
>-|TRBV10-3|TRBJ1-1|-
TGTGCCATCAGTGGGGGGGGCCGAGTTAGGACTGAAGCTTTCTTT
CAISGGGRVRTEAFF
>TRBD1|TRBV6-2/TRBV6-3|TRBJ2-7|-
TGTGCCAGCAGCCGGGTCCCCATACAGGGGGCATCCTACGAGCAGTACTTC
CASSRVPIQGASYEQYF
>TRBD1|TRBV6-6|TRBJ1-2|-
TGTGCCAGCAGTACGATAACAGGGGACCCGAACTATGGCTACACCTTC
CASSTITGDPNYGYTF
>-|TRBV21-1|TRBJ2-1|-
TGTGCCAGCAGCAAAGCGAAAGGGGAAGGGGCCAATGAGCAGTTCTTC
CASSKAKGEGANEQFF
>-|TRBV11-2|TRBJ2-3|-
TGTGCCAGCAGCTTAGATACGGCGGAGGGAAATACGCAGTATTTT
CASSLDTAEGNTQYF
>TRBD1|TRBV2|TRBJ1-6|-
TGTGCCAGCAGTGTAACAGGGGGTTATGACTATAATTCACCCCTCCACTTT
CASSVTGGYDYNSPLHF
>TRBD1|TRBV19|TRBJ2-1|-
TGTGCCAGTAGTCCGGGGGACAGGGGGCGAAATGAGCAGTTCTTC
CASSPGDRGRNEQFF
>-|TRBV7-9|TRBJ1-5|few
TGTGCCAGCAGCTTAGCGCGCGGCCAGCCCCAGCATTTT
CASSLARGQPQHF
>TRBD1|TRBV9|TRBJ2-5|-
TGTGCCAGCAGCGTTACGTACCGGGACAGGGGCGAGACCCAGTACTTC
CASSVTYRDRGETQYF
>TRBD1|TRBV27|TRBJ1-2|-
TGTGCCAGCAAACAAACTGGGACAGTACCCTATGGCTACACCTTC
CASKQTGTVPYGYTF
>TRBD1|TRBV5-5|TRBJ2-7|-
TGTGCCAGCAGCTTGGCTCAGGGGGCGGGCTACGAGCAGTACTTC
CASSLAQGAGYEQYF
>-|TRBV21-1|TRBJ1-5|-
TGTGCCAGCAGCAAAGACGGGACAGGGAATTATCAGCCCCAGCATTTT
CASSKDGTGNYQPQHF
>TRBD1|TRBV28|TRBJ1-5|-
TGTGCCAGCAGTTATTCAGGGGGAAACAATCAGCCCCAGCATTTT
CASSYSGGNNQPQHF